Presented here are 14 T cell receptor beta chains from one specimen sequenced in a study of post-analysis software for immune sequencing data (dated by TCRdb to the mid-2010s). Findings and caveats that apply to the study as a whole: Significantly higher frequencies in patients than in controls were found for five or six TRBV segments, including TRBV5-6, TRBV5-1 and TRBV20-1.

No antigen is known for these receptors. Receptor libraries were prepared by PCR. Sequencer: Illumina HiSeq 2500. Unique molecular identifiers were incorporated into TCR beta cDNA libraries to reduce PCR and sequencing biases. The public reads were run again by TCRdb, first through fastp at Q25 and then through MiXCR, and only productive beta chains were kept. One record per CDR3 amino acid sequence lists the most common genes and DNA. For this sample there are over 150,000 distinct CDR3 sequences; 30% appear just once. About 1.6% of the sample is held by the ten biggest clonotypes. The sequenced sample was blood. The receptors shown here come from a girl aged 10 to 17 with multiple sclerosis.

This clonotype was recorded many times. This chain connects TRBV20-1 to TRBJ2-3; unclear D gene. The ends were cut back, 7 bases at V and 8 bases at J, with 13 bases in the middle. Germline V gives CDR1 DFQATT, CDR2 SNEGSKA (reference sequence). The CDR3 extends over 11 amino acids. CDR3 nucleotide sequence: TGCAGTGGTATCATGGGCGGTACGCAGTATTTT. Its translation: CSGIMGGTQYF.

The chain joins TRBV27 to TRBJ2-7; 7 bases align to TRBD2. The trim removed 4 bases at V and 2 bases at J, leaving 8 bases unmatched. Per germline, CDR1 MNHEY and CDR2 SMNVEV (reference sequence). CDR3 length: 15 amino acids. The CDR3 DNA sequence: TGTGCCAGCAGTTACGTGGCGGGGGTGCCCTACGAGCAGTACTTC. Translation: CASSYVAGVPYEQYF.

The rearrangement links TRBV12-3 or TRBV12-4 to TRBJ2-1; no definite D call. The V end was cut by 6 bases, the J end by 0 bases, with 12 bases between. The CDR3 covers 15 residues. CDR3 nucleotide sequence: TGTGCCAGCAGCTTATTCTGCAGCTCCTACAATGAGCAGTTCTTC. Protein product: CASSLFCSSYNEQFF.

J is TRBJ1-1 and V is TRBV28, with D uncertain. Per germline, CDR1 MDHEN and CDR2 SYDVKM. The CDR3 loop spans 18 amino acids. The ends were cut back, 1 base at V and 0 bases at J, with 18 bases in the middle. CDR3 bases: TGTGCCAGCAGTTTATTTGGGATTTCTAAAACCATGAACACTGAAGCTTTCTTT. Protein sequence: CASSLFGISKTMNTEAFF.

On this clonotype itself: The CDR3 end shows no conserved phenylalanine or tryptophan, and so a read error is likely. The V and J genes are TRBV30 and TRBJ1-1; D is uncertain. V was trimmed by 1 base and J by 8 bases, leaving 8 bases between them. Looked up from germline, CDR1 is GTSNPN and CDR2 is SVGIG (reference sequence). The CDR3 is 11 residues long. The CDR3 sequence is CAWSGFKEAFC. CDR3 nucleotides: TGTGCCTGGAGTGGATTCAAGGAAGCTTTCTGT.

This clonotype was counted a few times. The chain has TRBV10-1 and TRBJ1-3; 12 bases are shared with TRBD1. Germline V gene lookup returns CDR1 WNHNN and CDR2 SYGVQD (reference sequence). CDR3 length equals 15 residues. J was trimmed by 2 bases and V by 4 bases; bases with no gene match: 0. Here the CDR3 DNA reads TGCGCCAGCAGTGGGGACAGGGGGCCTGGAAACACCATATATTTT. It encodes CASSGDRGPGNTIYF.

There are a few counts of this clonotype. The V gene is TRBV20-1, the J gene TRBJ1-5; maybe TRBD1 (5 bases). CDR1 is DFQATT, CDR2 SNEGSKA, per germline (reference sequence). Between the trimmed V and J ends, which lost 3 bases and 2 bases, there was a span of 23 bases. This CDR3 is built from 18 residues. DNA of the CDR3: TGCAGTGCTAGTAGCTCCCTGGGACTGGGGTCGGGCAATCAGCCCCAGCATTTT. This sequence encodes CSASSSLGLGSGNQPQHF.

This clonotype was recorded at least ten times. In nucleotides, the CDR3 is TGTGCCAGCAGTGGGGTGGGCAATCAGCCCCAGCATTTT. As protein: CASSGVGNQPQHF. This chain joins TRBV6-5 and TRBJ1-5; no definite D call. Germline V lookup: CDR1 MNHEY, CDR2 SVGAGI. V lost 5 bases, J lost 2 bases, and 7 bases lay in between. The CDR3 has 13 amino acids.

This clonotype was seen only a few times. The chain recombines TRBV20-1 with TRBJ2-3; tentative D call: TRBD2 (5 bases). The germline gives CDR1 DFQATT, CDR2 SNEGSKA (reference sequence). This CDR3 has 16 residues. V lost 5 bases and J lost 1, with 19 bases in between. CDR3: CSAGVEMLRGTDTQYF. Here the CDR3 DNA reads TGCAGTGCTGGGGTGGAGATGTTGAGGGGCACAGATACGCAGTATTTT.

This clonotype was seen more than once but under ten times. V and J are TRBV18 and TRBJ1-2; 8 bases align to TRBD1. The germline V gene has CDR1 KGHSH and CDR2 LQKENI. V gave up 4 bases and J gave up 5 bases; unmatched junction bases: 9. The CDR3 loop spans 15 amino acids. CDR3 sequence reads: CASSLDRVVEYGYTF. The CDR3 DNA is TGTGCCAGCTCACTGGACAGGGTCGTTGAGTATGGCTACACCTTC.

This clonotype occurred many times. Here the CDR3 reads CSASTGTSGPSGNIQYF. The DNA of the CDR3 is TGCAGTGCTAGTACCGGGACTAGCGGACCATCTGGAAACATTCAGTACTTC. The gene calls are TRBV20-1 and TRBJ2-4, with 11 positions matching TRBD2. The junction had 13 bases not matched to a gene; V was cut back by 3 bases and J by 6 bases. This CDR3 comprises 17 residues. The V gene's germline CDR1 is DFQATT and CDR2 SNEGSKA (reference sequence).

The rearrangement links TRBV12-3 or TRBV12-4 to TRBJ2-3; 9 bases fit TRBD1. After removal of 10 bases from V and 1 base from J, the junction contained 9 bases not matched to a gene. The length of the CDR3 is 15 residues. CDR3 amino acids: CANSPTGGGTDTQYF. CDR3 DNA: TGTGCCAACAGCCCAACAGGGGGCGGCACAGATACGCAGTATTTT.

Here the CDR3 DNA reads TGTGCCAGCAGCCCCACCGGTCAGACCCACAGCTCCTACGATGAGCAGTACTTC. This translates into CASSPTGQTHSSYDEQYF. The chain carries TRBV4-2 and TRBJ2-1; D uncertain. The J call is uncertain, as TRBJ2-7 better fits the DNA end. Germline-derived CDR1 and CDR2 are LGHNA and YNFKEQ. The CDR3 covers 18 residues.

The sample holds a few counts of this clonotype. A much larger clone differs by one base, so this may be a read error. The J gene is TRBJ2-7, the V gene TRBV7-9; no clear D gene. Per the germline V gene, CDR1 is SEHNR and CDR2 is FQNEAQ (reference sequence). CDR3 size: 12 residues. DNA for the CDR3: TGTGCCGGCAGCTTTACAGCCCACGAGCAGTACTTC. As protein: CAGSFTAHEQYF. Filled out from reference TRBV7-9 and TRBJ2-7, the complete variable domain reads DTGVSQNPRHKITKRGQNVTFRCDPISEHNRLYWYRQTLGQGPEFLTYFQNEAQLEKSRLLSDRFSAERPKGSFSTLEIQRTEQGDSAMYLCAGSFTAHEQYFGPGTRLTVT.